This is a list of T cell receptor beta chains from one sample in a study of cytomegalovirus exposure and HLA in healthy donors. Only in-frame clones appear in the TCRdb table, and some are missing; sequencing was by immunoSEQ multiplex PCR. The profile covers approximately 160,000 clones, with 55% to 70% appearing a single time and 2.5% to 3.5% taken by the ten largest. Sequences were obtained from PBMCs. The receptors here all came from a woman aged 35 to 49 in good health and CMV-seropositive. The CDR3 runs from the conserved cysteine through the conserved F or W. Each record gives: CDR3 protein, D gene, J gene, V gene, clone size. D genes are given only for firm matches. The size field is filled for only some rows; it gives once, few, many or a size class.

CASSLDRQGNSGANVLTF TRBD1 TRBJ2-6 TRBV5-1 -
CASSQDPSGTSNYGYPF - TRBJ1-2 TRBV4-2 few
CASSEWTAFIPPLYEQYF - - TRBV25-1 -
CASSDFTWRIGGNQPQHF - TRBJ1-5 TRBV10-1 -
CASSSHFSSGFTQYF - TRBJ2-3 TRBV9 -
CASSLRGLTGTSGSATQYF TRBD2 TRBJ2-5 TRBV11-2 -
CASSPTGQHSRHEQFF - TRBJ2-1 TRBV7-9 -
CASSTLPGQSYEQYF TRBD1 TRBJ2-7 TRBV19 -
CASSIDSYNEQFF - TRBJ2-1 TRBV7-9 -
CSAEGQYEQYF - TRBJ2-7 TRBV20-1 few
CATSGYSGELFF - TRBJ2-2 TRBV9 -
CASSLGVTTLYEQYF - TRBJ2-7 TRBV28 -
CASKQGERRQPQHF TRBD1 TRBJ1-5 TRBV6-1 -
CASSLDRGYEQYF TRBD1 TRBJ2-7 TRBV7-3 -
CASSQGQYQETQYF - TRBJ2-5 TRBV4-3 -
CASSPVPLAAEEQFF - TRBJ2-1 TRBV9 -
CASSLALYTDTQYF - TRBJ2-3 TRBV11-2 -
CASSFSGGADEQFF TRBD2 TRBJ2-1 TRBV7-3 few
CASSRGQGSSRSFLNEQYF TRBD1 TRBJ2-7 TRBV19 -
CASSQGLAPYEQYF TRBD2 TRBJ2-7 TRBV9 -
CASSKDSLSYEQYF - TRBJ2-7 TRBV5-1 -
CASSKGLAASGWQETQYF TRBD2 TRBJ2-5 TRBV5-4 -
CASSVAGGPDTQYF TRBD2 TRBJ2-3 TRBV9 -
CASSFQLAVSTDTQYF - TRBJ2-3 TRBV12-1 -
CASSPDRSNTGELFF - TRBJ2-2 TRBV18 -